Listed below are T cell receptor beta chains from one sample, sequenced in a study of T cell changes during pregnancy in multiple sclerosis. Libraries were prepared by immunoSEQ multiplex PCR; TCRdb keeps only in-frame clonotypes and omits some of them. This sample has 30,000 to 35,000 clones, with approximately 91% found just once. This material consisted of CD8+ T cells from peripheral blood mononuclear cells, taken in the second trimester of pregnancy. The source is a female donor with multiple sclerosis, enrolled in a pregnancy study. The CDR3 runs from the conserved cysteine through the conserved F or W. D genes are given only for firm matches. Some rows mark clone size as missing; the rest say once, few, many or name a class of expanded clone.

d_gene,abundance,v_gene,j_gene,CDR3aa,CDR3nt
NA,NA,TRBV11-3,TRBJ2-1,CASSFRSNELKGEQFF,TGTGCCAGCAGCTTCCGGAGTAATGAGTTGAAAGGTGAGCAGTTCTTC
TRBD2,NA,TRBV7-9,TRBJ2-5,CASSLVETSGRQETQYF,TGTGCCAGCAGCTTAGTAGAGACTAGCGGGAGGCAAGAGACCCAGTACTTC
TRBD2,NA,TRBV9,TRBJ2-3,CASSVERGRGTDTQYF,TGTGCCAGCAGCGTAGAGCGGGGGAGGGGCACAGATACGCAGTATTTT
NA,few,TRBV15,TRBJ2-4,CATSREAKNIQYF,TGTGCCACCAGCAGGGAGGCCAAAAACATTCAGTACTTC
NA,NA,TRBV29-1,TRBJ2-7,CSVRLYLGSPPYEQYF,TGCAGCGTTAGATTGTATCTGGGCTCCCCCCCTTACGAGCAGTACTTC
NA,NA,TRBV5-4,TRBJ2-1,CASSQDRNNEQFF,TGTGCCAGCAGTCAAGACAGGAACAATGAGCAGTTCTTC
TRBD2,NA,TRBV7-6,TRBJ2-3,CASSLGVAGEGPDTQYF,TGTGCCAGCAGCTTAGGAGTAGCGGGAGAGGGGCCAGATACGCAGTATTTT
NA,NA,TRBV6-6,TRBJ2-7,CASSYIQGEQYF,TGTGCCAGCAGTTACATACAGGGCGAGCAGTACTTC
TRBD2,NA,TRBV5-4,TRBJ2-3,CASSGEGITDTQYF,TGTGCCAGCAGCGGGGAGGGGATCACAGATACGCAGTATTTT
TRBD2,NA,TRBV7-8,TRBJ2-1,CASSSLAGPHNEQFF,TGTGCCAGCAGCTCTTTAGCGGGGCCCCACAATGAGCAGTTCTTC
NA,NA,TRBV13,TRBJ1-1,CASSLAQGLMNTEAFF,TGTGCCAGCAGCTTAGCCCAGGGCCTAATGAACACTGAAGCTTTCTTT
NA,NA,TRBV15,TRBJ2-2,CATSKTTSTTGELFF,TGTGCCACCAGCAAGACTACTTCGACCACCGGGGAGCTGTTTTTT
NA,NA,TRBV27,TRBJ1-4,CASSFVRTTNEKLFF,TGTGCCAGCAGTTTTGTGAGAACAACTAATGAAAAACTGTTTTTT
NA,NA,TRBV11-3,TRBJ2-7,CASSFSSPGEQYF,TGTGCCAGCAGCTTTTCTAGCCCGGGCGAGCAGTACTTC
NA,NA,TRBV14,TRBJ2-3,CASSPGVSSTDTQYF,TGTGCCAGCAGCCCGGGGGTCTCTAGCACAGATACGCAGTATTTT
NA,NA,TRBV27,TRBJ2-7,CASSFSQAYEQYF,TGTGCCAGCAGTTTTTCACAAGCCTACGAGCAGTACTTC
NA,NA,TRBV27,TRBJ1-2,CASSLSSGYGYTF,TGTGCCAGCAGTTTATCGTCAGGCTATGGCTACACCTTC
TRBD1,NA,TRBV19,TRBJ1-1,CASSTSGTELLNTEAFF,TGTGCCAGTAGTACCTCCGGGACAGAACTTTTAAACACTGAAGCTTTCTTT
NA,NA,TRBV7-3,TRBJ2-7,CASSKDGDSYEQYF,TGTGCCAGCAGCAAGGACGGGGACTCCTACGAGCAGTACTTC
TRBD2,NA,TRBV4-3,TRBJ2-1,CASSQDRNWGLAGESSYNEQFF,TGCGCCAGCAGCCAAGACCGTAACTGGGGACTAGCGGGAGAGAGCTCCTACAATGAGCAGTTCTTC
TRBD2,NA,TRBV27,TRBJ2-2,CASSWLAGATGELFF,TGTGCCAGCAGTTGGCTAGCGGGAGCCACCGGGGAGCTGTTTTTT
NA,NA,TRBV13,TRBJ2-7,CASSGFDGQYF,TGTGCCAGCAGCGGCTTTGATGGGCAGTACTTC
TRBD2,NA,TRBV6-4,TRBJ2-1,CASSVLAGEDNEQFF,TGTGCCAGCAGTGTACTAGCGGGAGAGGACAATGAGCAGTTCTTC
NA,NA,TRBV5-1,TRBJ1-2,CASSLEGGVDNYGYTF,TGCGCCAGCAGCTTGGAAGGAGGAGTGGATAACTATGGCTACACCTTC
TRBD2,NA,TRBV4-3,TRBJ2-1,CASSQDAPYSGGINEQFF,TGCGCCAGCAGCCAAGATGCTCCATATAGCGGGGGAATAAATGAGCAGTTCTTC
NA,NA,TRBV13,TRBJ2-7,CASSFRDKDVEQYF,TGTGCCAGCAGCTTCCGGGACAAGGACGTCGAGCAGTACTTC
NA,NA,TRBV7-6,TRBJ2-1,CASSGQGVWNEQFF,TGTGCCAGCAGCGGCCAAGGGGTATGGAATGAGCAGTTCTTC
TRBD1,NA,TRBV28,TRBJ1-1,CASSLGTGGTEAFF,TGTGCCAGCAGTTTAGGGACAGGGGGTACTGAAGCTTTCTTT
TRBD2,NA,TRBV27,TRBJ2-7,CASSALAGSAYYEQYF,TGTGCCAGCAGTGCTTTAGCGGGATCTGCTTACTACGAGCAGTACTTC
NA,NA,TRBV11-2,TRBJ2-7,CASSLDPGSTYEQYF,TGTGCCAGCAGCTTAGACCCCGGCTCGACTTACGAGCAGTACTTC
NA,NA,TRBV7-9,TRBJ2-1,CASSPEAGNEQFF,TGTGCCAGCAGTCCCGAAGCGGGCAATGAGCAGTTCTTC
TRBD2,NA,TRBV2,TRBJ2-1,CASSGSGDEQFF,TGTGCCAGCAGTGGGAGCGGGGATGAGCAGTTCTTC
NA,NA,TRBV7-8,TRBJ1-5,CASSSISGGNQPQHF,TGTGCCAGCAGCTCAATTTCGGGTGGGAATCAGCCCCAGCATTTT
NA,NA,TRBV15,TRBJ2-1,CATSRDIRSSGNEQFF,TGTGCCACCAGCAGAGATATAAGGTCGTCGGGCAATGAGCAGTTCTTC
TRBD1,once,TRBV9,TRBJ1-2,CASSADRLDGYTF,TGTGCCAGCAGCGCGGACAGGCTGGATGGCTACACCTTC
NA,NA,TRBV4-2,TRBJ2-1,CASSQEFRSGNEQFF,TGTGCCAGCAGCCAAGAATTTCGAAGCGGCAATGAGCAGTTCTTC
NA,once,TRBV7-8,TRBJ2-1,CASSLLALAINNEQFF,TGTGCCAGCAGCTTATTGGCTCTTGCCATTAACAATGAGCAGTTCTTC
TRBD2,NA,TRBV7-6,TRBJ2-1,CASSLPRTSGYNEQFF,TGTGCCAGCAGCTTACCTAGGACTAGCGGGTACAATGAGCAGTTCTTC
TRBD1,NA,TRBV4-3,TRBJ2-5,CASSQGAGGEQETQYF,TGCGCCAGCAGCCAGGGAGCAGGGGGTGAGCAAGAGACCCAGTACTTC
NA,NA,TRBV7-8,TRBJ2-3,CASAEIGTDTQYF,TGTGCCAGCGCTGAGATTGGCACAGATACGCAGTATTTT